This TCR beta chain was sequenced during a study of OX40 agonist ivuxolimab in advanced cancers. Only in-frame clones appear in the TCRdb table, and some are missing; sequencing was by immunoSEQ multiplex PCR. The sample has approximately 58,000 clones, 70% to 90% seen once. Germline assignment: CDR1 SGHTA and CDR2 FQGTGA. The CDR3 extends over 13 amino acids. The V segment lost 5 bases and the J segment 5 bases; nucleotides outside the gene matches: 4. This rearrangement joins TRBV7-3 to TRBJ2-5; 8 nucleotides align to TRBD1. Source: CD4+ or CD8+ T cells sorted from blood, taken in a trial of the OX40 agonist ivuxolimab. The TCR originated in an adult with an advanced solid tumor such as melanoma, head and neck, liver or kidney cancer. The DNA for the CDR3 is TGTGCCAGCAGCATAGACAGGGGTGAGACCCAGTACTTC. Its translation: CASSIDRGETQYF.